The sequence of this T cell receptor (beta chain) was determined in a study of CD4+ T cells in melanoma. General study points: CD8+ T cell, macrophage and B cell function reportedly correlated with neoantigen-specific CD4+ T cells. Diverse differentiation states were reported for melanoma neoantigen-specific CD4+ T cells.

Remarks on this clone: What it binds is not known.

CDR3 length equals 12 residues. Deletions cut 1 base from V and 5 bases from J, with 5 bases between. Germline V gene data show CDR1 as LNHNV and CDR2 as YYDKDF (reference sequence). Using immunoSEQ multiplex PCR, the repertoire was profiled, and TCRdb retains in-frame clones only, with some absent. The sample lists 20,000 or so clones, 81% occurring once. The V call is TRBV15, the J call TRBJ1-2; D call uncertain. The origin of this receptor is a human donor with melanoma. The source material was cells from a culture (not recorded whether cultured in vitro). DNA of the CDR3: TGTGCCACCAGCAGAGCTGGGTATGGCTACACCTTC. It yields the protein CATSRAGYGYTF.